The rows below give T cell receptor beta chains drawn from one sample of a study of shared clonotypes between healthy human individuals. Assay: immunoSEQ multiplex PCR; the TCRdb copy retains only in-frame clones and omits some. The data show under 1,900,000 clones, about 98.5% seen once. Sequencing was performed on naive CD4+ T cells sorted from blood. All receptors come from a man aged 25-45 years in good health. Each CDR3 is given with its conserved first and last residue. The D gene is left open where the match is weak. Some rows have no size entry. The others give once, few or many, or a class for an expanded clone.

-,TRBV30,TRBJ1-2,-,TGTGCCTGGAGTCAACACGGGGGCAACGGCTACACCTTC,CAWSQHGGNGYTF
-,TRBV4-3,TRBJ1-1,-,TGCGCCAGCAGCCAAGATATGGGGTCTCTGAACACTGAAGCTTTCTTT,CASSQDMGSLNTEAFF
-,TRBV18,TRBJ1-1,-,TGTGCCAGCTCACTCGCCGGGACCGAGAACACTGAAGCTTTCTTT,CASSLAGTENTEAFF
-,TRBV5-1,TRBJ2-1,-,TGCGCCAGCAGCTTTTTCGTGGAGGCGGATGAGCAGTTCTTC,CASSFFVEADEQFF
-,TRBV6-4,TRBJ2-1,-,TGTGCCAGCAGTGACTCGAGCGGGCGCCTGACCTACAATGAGCAGTTCTTC,CASSDSSGRLTYNEQFF
-,TRBV6-1,TRBJ2-1,-,TGTGCCAGCAGTGGTGCCCCCAAAGGCCGTCTTAATGTGGGGGTTCAGTTCTTC,CASSGAPKGRLNVGVQFF
-,TRBV7-2,TRBJ2-1,TRBD2,TGTGCCAGCAGCCCGTATAGGACTAGCGGGCCTTACAATGAGCAGTTCTTC,CASSPYRTSGPYNEQFF
-,TRBV7-2,TRBJ2-7,-,TGTGCCAGCAGCTTAAGGGGCGAAGGGTCCGAGCAGTACTTC,CASSLRGEGSEQYF
-,TRBV11-1,TRBJ2-7,-,TGTGCCAGCAGCACCGACAGGTTCAGGAATAAATACGAGCAGTACTTC,CASSTDRFRNKYEQYF
-,TRBV5-4,TRBJ2-7,TRBD1,TGTGCCAGCAGCTGGATGACAGGGATGCGGGAGCAGTACTTC,CASSWMTGMREQYF
-,TRBV6-5,TRBJ2-7,-,TGTGCCAGCGGAACCTACGAGCAGTACTTC,CASGTYEQYF
-,TRBV29-1,TRBJ1-1,-,TGCAGCGTCTTAGATTCTTTCGACGGAACTGAAGCTTTCTTT,CSVLDSFDGTEAFF
-,TRBV28,TRBJ2-7,-,TGTGCCAGCAGTTTCGTCAGGGCGATTGGGTACGAGCAGTACTTC,CASSFVRAIGYEQYF
once,TRBV9,TRBJ2-3,TRBD2,TGTGCCAGCAGCGTGGGGACTAGCGGGAGTTTTTTAGATACGCAGTATTTT,CASSVGTSGSFLDTQYF
-,TRBV11-2,TRBJ2-7,-,TGTGCCAGCAGCTTAGTTGGGCTGAACTACGAGCAGTACTTC,CASSLVGLNYEQYF
-,TRBV5-1,TRBJ2-1,-,TGCGCCAGCAGCTTGGAGGGGCAAATCCCCTACAATGAGCAGTTCTTC,CASSLEGQIPYNEQFF
-,TRBV28,TRBJ2-2,TRBD2,TGTGCCAGCACTACGAGCTACGGCGGGAGAAGAACCGGGGAGCTGTTTTTT,CASTTSYGGRRTGELFF
-,TRBV7-2,TRBJ2-2,TRBD2,TGTGCCAGCAGCAACCCACCCGGGACTAGATCCCCGGGCGGGGAGCTGTTTTTT,CASSNPPGTRSPGGELFF
-,TRBV9,TRBJ1-2,TRBD1,TGTGCCAGCAGCGTAGCACCGGGACAGGCTATCTATGGCTACACCTTC,CASSVAPGQAIYGYTF
-,TRBV4-3,TRBJ2-7,TRBD1,TGCGCCAGCAGCCAAGTAGGGACAGGGGGATCAGACGAGCAGTACTTC,CASSQVGTGGSDEQYF
-,TRBV28,TRBJ1-1,TRBD1,TGTGCCGCCACACTTGGACAGGGGGGTTTCCACACTGAAGCTTTCTTT,CAATLGQGGFHTEAFF
-,TRBV9,TRBJ2-3,-,TGTGCCAGCAGCGTTCGCGGGACAGATACGCAGTATTTT,CASSVRGTDTQYF
-,TRBV9,TRBJ2-3,TRBD2,TGTGCCAGCAGACCACTAGCGGGAGTAAGGCCAGATACGCAGTATTTT,CASRPLAGVRPDTQYF
-,TRBV9,TRBJ2-7,-,TGTGCCAGCAGCCCTCCTCGGCAGTACTTC,CASSPPRQYF
-,TRBV5-5,TRBJ1-2,-,TGTGCCAGTAACCGGGACCCAAATGGTAGCTATGGCTACACCTTC,CASNRDPNGSYGYTF
-,TRBV12-5,TRBJ1-3,-,TGTGCTAGTGGTTTGGTAGTTGGGCCGGCTTTTTCAACTGGAAACACCATATATTTT,CASGLVVGPAFSTGNTIYF
-,TRBV7-8,TRBJ2-7,-,TGTGCCAGCAGCCCACCAGACAGTTCCTACGAGCAGTACTTC,CASSPPDSSYEQYF
-,TRBV5-4,TRBJ2-6,-,TGTGCCAGCAGCAAGGGGACAACTGGGGCCAACGTCCTGACTTTC,CASSKGTTGANVLTF
-,TRBV2,TRBJ1-5,-,TGTGCCAGCGGACACAGGGCCAATCAGCCCCAGCATTTT,CASGHRANQPQHF
-,TRBV28,TRBJ1-2,-,TGTGCCAGCAGCACAGCCGCTAACTATGGCTACACCTTC,CASSTAANYGYTF
-,TRBV20-1,TRBJ1-2,-,TGCAGTGCTAGAGACCTAAATGGCTACACCTTC,CSARDLNGYTF
-,TRBV5-6,TRBJ2-1,TRBD2,TGTGCCAGCAGTCCTAGCGGGAGGGAGCCCTACAATGAGCAGTTCTTC,CASSPSGREPYNEQFF
-,TRBV19,TRBJ1-4,-,TGTGCCAGTAGTATACCCGGGATGGGGCTTCACAATGAAAAACTGTTTTTT,CASSIPGMGLHNEKLFF